This T cell receptor beta chain was captured in a study of T-cell memory formation after mild COVID-19. As for the study in general: Largely, TCR clusters stayed within a single donor. Findings and caveats of the study: Second-wave clones that peaked on day 37 lacked confirmed SARS-CoV-2 specificity. Clones that contracted from day 15 to 85 were balanced CD4/CD8, while later expanders leaned CD4+. Some clones that responded turned up in pre-infection memory, which suggests that cross-reactive memory joined in.

TCRdb independently ran MiXCR on the 5' RACE reads; one entry per CDR3 protein. The data show a few hundred thousand distinct CDR3 sequences, 27% seen once. This CDR3 contains 16 residues. The V gene end was trimmed by 3 bases and the J gene end by 9 bases; junction bases not matched to a gene: 8. The V gene's germline CDR1 is SGDLS and CDR2 YYNGEE. Details on this clonotype: The antigen is not known.

The rearrangement joins TRBV9 to TRBJ2-1; 14 nucleotides line up with TRBD2. The sequencing input was PBMCs or a T cell subset sorted from them (not recorded which). The sequence came from an adult woman who had mild COVID-19 (a few samples of this study predate the infection). Cell type and time point are not known. In DNA, the CDR3 is TGTGCCAGCAGCGAATGGGGACTAGCGGGAGAAGGTGAGCAGTTCTTC. As protein: CASSEWGLAGEGEQFF. The complete variable domain, with remaining parts taken from reference TRBV9 and TRBJ2-1, reads DSGVTQTPKHLITATGQRVTLRCSPRSGDLSVYWYQQSLDQGLQFLIQYYNGEERAKGNILERFSAQQFPDLHSELNLSSLELGDSALYFCASSEWGLAGEGEQFFGPGTRLTVL.